Shown below are 9 T cell receptor beta chains from a single sample sequenced in a study of shared clonotypes between healthy human individuals. The method was immunoSEQ multiplex PCR; TCRdb's version includes in-frame clones alone and lacks a portion of them. The sample includes around 2,000,000 clones, about 95% seen only once; the top ten take approximately 1%. Positive CCR7 selection of CD45RO-negative cells yielded the naive CD8 cells, and terminally differentiated effector memory CD45RA+ cells were excluded. Sequencing used naive CD8+ T cells sorted from blood. The source is a man in his late teens or twenties in good health.

The rearrangement joins TRBV10-1 to TRBJ2-7; D may be TRBD2 (5 bases). Germline V lookup: CDR1 WNHNN, CDR2 SYGVQD (reference sequence). CDR3 length: 16 amino acids. V gave up 4 bases and J gave up 5 bases, with 21 bases separating them. CDR3 region: CASSVKVYPLDHEQYF. The CDR3 DNA reads as TGCGCCAGCAGTGTTAAGGTATACCCACTAGACCACGAGCAGTACTTC.

The chain employs TRBV30 and TRBJ1-1; TRBD1 agrees at 7 bases. V lost 6 bases to trimming and J lost 5 bases; unmatched junction nucleotides: 9. CDR3 size: 13 residues. The germline gives CDR1 GTSNPN, CDR2 SVGIG (reference sequence). The CDR3 nucleotides read TGTGCCTGCCTACAGGGGTTTGGTACTGAAGCTTTCTTT. This translates into CACLQGFGTEAFF.

The CDR3 DNA reads as TGTGCCAGCAGCTTAGTCATGGCGGGAAGCTCCTACGAGCAGTACTTC. Protein sequence: CASSLVMAGSSYEQYF. J is TRBJ2-7 and V is TRBV11-2; perhaps TRBD2 as D (6 bases). The CDR3 contains 16 residues. Trimming shortened V by 1 base and J by 0 bases, and 13 bases separated the two germline ends. Germline V gene data show CDR1 as SGHAT and CDR2 as FQNNGV.

This sequence joins TRBV30 and TRBJ2-4; D perhaps matches TRBD1 (5 bases). The germline gives CDR1 GTSNPN, CDR2 SVGIG (reference sequence). Between the trimmed V and J ends, which lost 4 bases and 8 bases, there was a span of 12 bases. This CDR3 has 12 residues. The CDR3 spells CAWTGARDIQYF. Written as DNA, the CDR3 is TGTGCCTGGACTGGGGCTCGGGACATTCAGTACTTC. Full variable domain (rest looked up from reference TRBV30 and TRBJ2-4): SQTIHQWPATLVQPVGSPLSLECTVEGTSNPNLYWYRQAAGRGLQLLFYSVGIGQISSEVPQNLSASRPQDRQFILSSKKLLLSDSGFYLCAWTGARDIQYFGAGTRLSVL.

Only one count was recorded for this clone. V is TRBV5-6 and J is TRBJ2-1, with D possibly being TRBD1 (5 bases). Trimming removed 4 bases at V and 9 bases at J, with 8 bases between. Germline lookup yields CDR1 SGHDT and CDR2 YYEEEE. This CDR3 is built from 11 residues. The CDR3 region is CASSLQGEQFF. The CDR3 nucleotides read TGTGCCAGCAGCCTGCAGGGTGAGCAGTTCTTC. The full variable domain, completed using reference TRBV5-6 and TRBJ2-1, is DAGVTQSPTHLIKTRGQQVTLRCSPKSGHDTVSWYQQALGQGPQFIFQYYEEEERQRGNFPDRFSGHQFPNYSSELNVNALLLGDSALYLCASSLQGEQFFGPGTRLTVL.

As for this clone: Other nucleotide sequences in the sample specify the same CDR3. The chain is built from TRBV29-1 and TRBJ2-5, with a tentative D call TRBD1 (6 bases). Trimming shortened V by 6 bases and J by 1 base, and 9 bases separated the two germline ends. Per germline, CDR1 SQVTM and CDR2 ANQGSEA. This CDR3 comprises 12 residues. In nucleotides, the CDR3 is TGCAGCGTGTTGACAGGCCAAGAGACCCAGTACTTC. Amino acids: CSVLTGQETQYF.

V is TRBV10-2 and J is TRBJ2-1; D remains ambiguous. Trimming removed 5 bases at V and 2 bases at J, with 10 bases between. Germline lookup yields CDR1 WSHSY and CDR2 SAAADI. This CDR3 has 14 amino acids. CDR3 residues: CASSWQSAYNEQFF. CDR3 in DNA: TGCGCCAGCAGTTGGCAGTCGGCCTACAATGAGCAGTTCTTC.

Note on this clone: One end of the junction varies from germline; a read error may be responsible. The chain recombines TRBV6-5 with TRBJ2-7; possible D gene TRBD1, 6 bases. CDR3 length equals 12 residues. The germline gives CDR1 MNHEY, CDR2 SVGAGI. CDR3 sequence (DNA): TGTGCCACCAGTGTGGGGGCCGGGGAGCAGTACTTC. The encoded protein is CATSVGAGEQYF.

V gene TRBV5-8 combines with J gene TRBJ1-5, with 8 positions matching TRBD1. CDR1 is SGHTS, CDR2 YDEGEE, per germline. Losses at the gene ends were 4 bases for V and 3 bases for J; bases not matched to a gene: 6. The CDR3 sequence is 15 residues long. The CDR3 spells CASSLSDRANQPQHF. CDR3 DNA sequence: TGTGCCAGCAGCCTTTCGGACAGGGCCAATCAGCCCCAGCATTTT.